This TCR beta chain originates from a study of blood T cell repertoires in COVID-19. The overall study: The United States, Italy and Spain were the sources of the acute and convalescent COVID-19 samples.

Original processing methods: From reference gene primer amplification, estimates of nucleated cell counts were derived. The repertoire was sequenced with immunoSEQ multiplex PCR; TCRdb's copy has only in-frame clones and lacks some. V and J calls and clone size are copied from that table; D and trimming were computed from the DNA. The profile shows approximately 200,000 clones, around 88% of them singletons. V gave up 8 bases and J gave up 3 bases, with 4 bases separating them. CDR3 size: 11 residues. CDR1 and CDR2 (germline): SNHLY, FYNNEI. This chain joins TRBV2 and TRBJ2-2; D uncertain. This TCR was recovered from a woman aged 30 to 39 with acute or convalescent COVID-19. Sequencing was done on a sample of peripheral blood. CDR3 DNA: TGTGCCAGCTCATACACCGGGGAGCTGTTTTTT. This gives the protein CASSYTGELFF.